The sequence of this TCR beta chain was determined in a study of cytomegalovirus exposure and HLA in healthy donors. PCR involved 60 Vbeta and 13 Jbeta primers. Using immunoSEQ multiplex PCR, the repertoire was profiled, and TCRdb retains in-frame clones only, with some absent. The sample lists 100,000 or so clones; approximately 72% were seen once. Worth noting for this clone: Its antigen remains unknown.

Whole-study results and caveats: According to an earlier analysis, most TCR beta V segments yielded productive rearrangements about 87% or about 30% of the time. Likely technical artifact: a cluster of highly shared sequence variants. In a later analysis, at a false discovery rate of 0.05, under 20,000 TCR beta sequences matched HLA alleles.

The CDR3 covers 15 residues. CDR1 is SGHNT and CDR2 is YYREEE in the germline V gene (reference sequence). The ends lost 2 bases at V and 4 bases at J; junction bases unmatched: 7. This chain uses TRBV5-4 with TRBJ1-2; 8 bases agree with TRBD1. The source is a man between 25 and 39 years old in good health and CMV-seronegative. Material for sequencing was PBMCs. CDR3 bases: TGTGCCAGCAGCTTAGCAGGGGGCGCGGGCTATGGCTACACCTTC. Translated, it gives CASSLAGGAGYGYTF.